Each of the 5 T cell receptor beta chains below was sequenced from the same sample in a study of low-dose radiotherapy and immunotherapy resistance in tumors. Indicated time point: before trial treatment. Alpha and beta chains were covered, as first-strand cDNA relied on TRAV- and TRBV-specific primers. The PCR that amplified TCRs ran for 20 cycles, relying on a constant-region primer and a V-primer adapter. Each CDR3 protein is one row after TCRdb ran MiXCR on the reads. The sample carries tens of thousands of distinct CDR3 sequences, about a third recorded once. Material: PBMCs, obtained before treatment. These receptors originate from a female donor with ovarian cancer.

The V and J genes are TRBV7-2 and TRBJ1-1; D is possibly TRBD1 (5 bases). The CDR3 covers 16 residues. Trimming removed 5 bases from V and 3 bases from J, with 19 bases in between. Germline V gene sequence: CDR1 SGHTA, CDR2 FQGNSA. Here the CDR3 DNA reads TGTGCCAGCAGCAAAGGGGCAGGGTTGGGGGACACTGAAGCTTTCTTT. This gives the protein CASSKGAGLGDTEAFF. The full variable domain, its missing parts supplied by reference TRBV7-2 and TRBJ1-1, is GAGVSQSPSNKVTEKGKDVELRCDPISGHTALYWYRQSLGQGLEFLIYFQGNSAPDKSGLPSDRFSAERTGGSVSTLTIQRTQQEDSAVYLCASSKGAGLGDTEAFFGQGTRLTVV.

Points on this clonotype: At one end the junction does not follow the germline gene, possibly because of a read error. This rearrangement joins TRBV29-1 to TRBJ2-3, with D unresolved. The CDR3 length is 12 residues. CDR1 SQVTM and CDR2 ANQGSEA come from the germline V gene. DNA for the CDR3: TGCACCGTTAAAGTATCGGCAGATACGCAGTATTTT. It encodes CTVKVSADTQYF.

This clonotype was seen ten or more times. The chain employs TRBV20-1 and TRBJ2-1; 9 positions agree with TRBD2. Germline V gene sequence: CDR1 DFQATT, CDR2 SNEGSKA (reference sequence). The CDR3 sequence is 16 residues long. V dropped 6 bases and J dropped 2; count of bases not matched to a gene: 11. CDR3 DNA: TGCAGTGCCAGCGGGGTAGCGGGAGACACCTACAATGAGCAGTTCTTC. Its protein is CSASGVAGDTYNEQFF.

This clonotype was seen repeatedly, ten times or more. The rearrangement joins TRBV30 to TRBJ1-5, with D possibly matching TRBD1 (6 bases). Trimming stripped 4 bases from V and 4 bases from J, with 17 bases between. The CDR3 consists of 15 residues. Germline CDR1 GTSNPN, CDR2 SVGIG (reference sequence). The CDR3 nucleotides read TGTGCCTGGAACTTTAGGGGGGTTGAAAATCAGCCCCAGCATTTT. Protein sequence: CAWNFRGVENQPQHF.

The chain joins TRBV5-3 to TRBJ1-5, with TRBD1 matching 9 bases. TRBV5-3 is annotated as an ORF whose role is uncertain. The CDR3 contains 17 residues. V lost 8 bases to trimming and J lost 3 bases; unmatched junction nucleotides: 15. The CDR3: CASRQTGTGTFNQPQHF. Here the CDR3 DNA reads TGTGCCAGCAGGCAGACCGGGACAGGGACTTTCAATCAGCCCCAGCATTTT.